This TCR beta chain was captured by sequencing in a study of blood T cell repertoires in COVID-19. Study-wide background: The United States, Italy and Spain supplied acute and convalescent COVID-19 samples. T cells, B-cell-depleted T cells, or PBMCs supplied cDNA or gDNA.

The V gene lost 2 bases and the J gene lost 3 bases, with 14 bases spanning the gap. Germline V lookup: CDR1 GTSNPN, CDR2 SVGIG (reference sequence). The CDR3 has 14 residues. The authors' processing: Counts of nucleated cells, estimated from reference gene primer amplification, were obtained. Sequencing used immunoSEQ multiplex PCR; TCRdb keeps in-frame clones, though not all of them. V, J and clone size reflect that table, while D and trimming were determined from the DNA. The sample comprises more than 95,000 clones, about 80% of which are singletons, and around 19% rests with the top ten. The sequence derives from a man older than 75 with acute or convalescent COVID-19. The chain couples TRBV30 to TRBJ2-7; perhaps TRBD1 as D (5 bases). The material sequenced was peripheral blood. CDR3 in amino acids: CAWSSLGQGYEQYF. CDR3 in DNA: TGTGCCTGGAGTTCACTGGGGCAGGGCTACGAGCAGTACTTC.